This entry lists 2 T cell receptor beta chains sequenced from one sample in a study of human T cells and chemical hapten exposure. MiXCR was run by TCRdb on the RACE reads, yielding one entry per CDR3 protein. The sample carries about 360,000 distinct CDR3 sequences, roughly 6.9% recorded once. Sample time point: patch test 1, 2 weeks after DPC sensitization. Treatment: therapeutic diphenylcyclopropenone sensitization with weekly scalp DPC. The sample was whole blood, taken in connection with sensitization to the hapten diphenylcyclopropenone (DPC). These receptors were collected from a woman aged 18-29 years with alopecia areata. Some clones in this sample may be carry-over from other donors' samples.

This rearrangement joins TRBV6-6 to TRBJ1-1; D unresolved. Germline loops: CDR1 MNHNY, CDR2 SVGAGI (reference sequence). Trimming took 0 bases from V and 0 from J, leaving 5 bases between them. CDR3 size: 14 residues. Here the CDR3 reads CASSYSDLNTEAFF. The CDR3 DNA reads TGTGCCAGCAGTTACTCGGACCTGAACACTGAAGCTTTCTTT.

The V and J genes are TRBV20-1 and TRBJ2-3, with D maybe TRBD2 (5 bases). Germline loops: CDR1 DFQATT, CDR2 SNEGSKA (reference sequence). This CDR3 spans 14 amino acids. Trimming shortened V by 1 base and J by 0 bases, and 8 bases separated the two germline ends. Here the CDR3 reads CSARGTPSTDTQYF. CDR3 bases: TGCAGTGCTAGAGGGACTCCTAGCACAGATACGCAGTATTTT.